The text below deals with one T cell receptor beta chain. Antigen: not known. Germline is not matched at one junction end, which may reflect a read error. The data stem from a study of post-analysis software for immune sequencing data. CDR3 length: 13 residues. Per germline, CDR1 MNHNS and CDR2 SASEGT. cDNA libraries for TCR beta contained unique molecular identifiers. TCRdb redid the calling of the PCR reads with MiXCR, one entry per CDR3 protein. The data show about 540,000 distinct CDR3 sequences, around a third seen once. Study-wide findings and caveats: Normalized Chao1 diversity in multiple sclerosis patients fell significantly below that of controls. Patients carried roughly five TRBV segments more frequently than controls did, and TRBV5-6, TRBV5-1 and TRBV20-1 were among them.

The chain links TRBV6-1 to TRBJ2-3; D is perhaps TRBD1 or TRBD2 (7 bases each). Specimen: blood. This sequence was found in a girl younger than 18 with multiple sclerosis. The CDR3, as DNA: TGTGCCGGCAGGGGGGGAGGCCCAGATACGCAGTATTTT. It is translated as CAGRGGGPDTQYF.